A selection of T cell receptor beta chains follows, all from one sample in a study of blood T cells in healthy people across ages. TCRdb reprocessed the 5' RACE reads via MiXCR and lists one record per CDR3 protein. Among over a million distinct CDR3 sequences listed, approximately 39% were seen once. Input material: blood. All receptors derive from a woman between 18 and 29 years old in good health. The CDR3 runs from the conserved cysteine through the conserved F or W. D genes are given only for firm matches. Not all rows give a size; the values are once, few, many and, for expanded clones, a class.

d_call: -; j_call: TRBJ2-2; cdr3_length: 16; clone_size: few; v_call: TRBV7-9; cdr3_aa: CASSSRPGFDSGELFF; cdr3_nt: TGTGCCAGCAGCTCTCGACCGGGTTTTGACTCCGGGGAGCTGTTTTTT
d_call: -; j_call: TRBJ2-3; cdr3_length: 13; clone_size: few; v_call: TRBV20-1; cdr3_aa: CSARDPQGDTQYF; cdr3_nt: TGCAGTGCTAGAGATCCCCAGGGAGATACGCAGTATTTT
d_call: TRBD2; j_call: TRBJ2-1; cdr3_length: 14; clone_size: -; v_call: TRBV11-3; cdr3_aa: CAGSVGGSNNEQFF; cdr3_nt: TGTGCCGGCAGCGTCGGGGGGTCTAACAATGAGCAGTTCTTC
d_call: -; j_call: TRBJ2-7; cdr3_length: 13; clone_size: few; v_call: TRBV30; cdr3_aa: CAWRVRGDYEQYF; cdr3_nt: TGTGCCTGGAGGGTCAGGGGGGACTACGAGCAGTACTTC
d_call: -; j_call: TRBJ1-2; cdr3_length: 15; clone_size: -; v_call: TRBV20-1; cdr3_aa: CSSLKGTGLHYGYTF; cdr3_nt: TGCAGTTCTCTAAAAGGGACTGGCCTTCACTATGGCTACACCTTC
d_call: TRBD1; j_call: TRBJ1-4; cdr3_length: 15; clone_size: once; v_call: TRBV27; cdr3_aa: CASSARDRGDEKLFF; cdr3_nt: TGTGCCAGCAGTGCCCGGGACAGGGGAGATGAAAAACTGTTTTTT
d_call: -; j_call: TRBJ2-4; cdr3_length: 13; clone_size: -; v_call: TRBV5-1; cdr3_aa: CASSSGTDGGQYF; cdr3_nt: TGCGCCAGCAGCTCTGGGACGGACGGAGGGCAGTACTTC
d_call: -; j_call: TRBJ2-6; cdr3_length: 14; clone_size: -; v_call: TRBV5-5; cdr3_aa: CASERGDGANVLTF; cdr3_nt: TGTGCCAGCGAGAGGGGGGACGGGGCCAACGTCCTGACTTTC
d_call: -; j_call: TRBJ2-1; cdr3_length: 13; clone_size: -; v_call: TRBV12-5; cdr3_aa: CASGLAERTEQFF; cdr3_nt: TGTGCTAGTGGTTTGGCCGAAAGAACTGAGCAGTTCTTC
d_call: -; j_call: TRBJ1-5; cdr3_length: 16; clone_size: -; v_call: TRBV4-1; cdr3_aa: CASSQALALSNQPQHF; cdr3_nt: TGCGCCAGCAGCCAAGCCCTGGCCCTTAGCAATCAGCCCCAGCATTTT
d_call: -; j_call: TRBJ1-1; cdr3_length: 15; clone_size: -; v_call: TRBV7-9; cdr3_aa: CASSLFTGAGDEAFF; cdr3_nt: TGTGCCAGCAGCTTATTTACGGGGGCCGGGGATGAAGCTTTCTTT
d_call: -; j_call: TRBJ1-5; cdr3_length: 13; clone_size: -; v_call: TRBV7-2; cdr3_aa: CASSLIGYQPQHF; cdr3_nt: TGTGCCAGCAGCTTGATAGGGTACCAGCCCCAGCATTTT
d_call: TRBD2; j_call: TRBJ2-1; cdr3_length: 14; clone_size: -; v_call: TRBV7-9; cdr3_aa: CASVLAGGNNEQFF; cdr3_nt: TGTGCCAGCGTACTAGCGGGGGGGAACAATGAGCAGTTCTTC
d_call: -; j_call: TRBJ2-3; cdr3_length: 12; clone_size: once; v_call: TRBV7-9; cdr3_aa: CASNPIGDTQYF; cdr3_nt: TGTGCCAGCAACCCGATCGGGGATACGCAGTATTTT
d_call: -; j_call: TRBJ2-3; cdr3_length: 14; clone_size: few; v_call: TRBV20-1; cdr3_aa: CSAPPQRSTDTQYF; cdr3_nt: TGCAGTGCCCCCCCTCAGCGGAGCACAGATACGCAGTATTTT
d_call: -; j_call: TRBJ2-6; cdr3_length: 14; clone_size: -; v_call: TRBV18; cdr3_aa: CASHLNSGANVLTF; cdr3_nt: TGTGCCAGCCACCTAAACTCTGGGGCCAACGTCCTGACTTTC
d_call: -; j_call: TRBJ1-6; cdr3_length: 15; clone_size: -; v_call: TRBV6-5; cdr3_aa: CASGPGSSYNSPLHF; cdr3_nt: TGTGCCAGCGGCCCCGGGAGCTCCTATAATTCACCCCTCCACTTT
d_call: -; j_call: TRBJ1-1; cdr3_length: 16; clone_size: few; v_call: TRBV4-1; cdr3_aa: CASSRGIVQGNTEAFF; cdr3_nt: TGCGCCAGCAGCCGGGGTATCGTACAGGGGAACACTGAAGCTTTCTTT
d_call: -; j_call: TRBJ1-1; cdr3_length: 15; clone_size: -; v_call: TRBV7-2; cdr3_aa: CASSLWRGMNTEAFF; cdr3_nt: TGTGCCAGCAGCTTATGGCGGGGGATGAACACTGAAGCTTTCTTT
d_call: TRBD1; j_call: TRBJ1-5; cdr3_length: 16; clone_size: -; v_call: TRBV20-1; cdr3_aa: CSARRQGKRSNQPQHF; cdr3_nt: TGCAGTGCTAGGAGACAGGGAAAAAGGTCAAATCAGCCCCAGCATTTT
d_call: -; j_call: TRBJ1-2; cdr3_length: 13; clone_size: few; v_call: TRBV21-1; cdr3_aa: CASSKGQPDGYTF; cdr3_nt: TGTGCCAGCAGCAAGGGGCAGCCCGATGGCTACACCTTC
d_call: TRBD1; j_call: TRBJ2-3; cdr3_length: 17; clone_size: -; v_call: TRBV30; cdr3_aa: CAWSPGQGSLGTDTQYF; cdr3_nt: TGTGCCTGGAGCCCCGGACAGGGGTCGCTCGGCACAGATACGCAGTATTTT
d_call: -; j_call: TRBJ2-7; cdr3_length: 14; clone_size: few; v_call: TRBV6-2/TRBV6-3; cdr3_aa: CASSLPDPYNEQYF; cdr3_nt: TGTGCCAGTTCCCTCCCAGACCCCTACAATGAGCAGTACTTC
d_call: TRBD2; j_call: TRBJ2-3; cdr3_length: 19; clone_size: few; v_call: TRBV4-3; cdr3_aa: CASSQETVASGGFTDTQYF; cdr3_nt: TGCGCCAGCAGCCAAGAGACCGTTGCTAGCGGGGGTTTCACAGATACGCAGTATTTT
d_call: -; j_call: TRBJ2-2; cdr3_length: 15; clone_size: -; v_call: TRBV6-2/TRBV6-3; cdr3_aa: CASSTARGYTGELFF; cdr3_nt: TGTGCCAGCAGTACTGCGCGCGGGTACACCGGGGAGCTGTTTTTT
d_call: -; j_call: TRBJ2-1; cdr3_length: 16; clone_size: -; v_call: TRBV9; cdr3_aa: CASGVGWGAGYNEQFF; cdr3_nt: TGTGCCAGCGGCGTAGGATGGGGGGCGGGGTACAATGAGCAGTTCTTC
d_call: -; j_call: TRBJ2-2; cdr3_length: 17; clone_size: -; v_call: TRBV7-9; cdr3_aa: CASSSVDSTLNTGELFF; cdr3_nt: TGTGCCAGCAGCTCGGTGGACAGTACTTTAAACACCGGGGAGCTGTTTTTT
d_call: TRBD2; j_call: TRBJ2-5; cdr3_length: 15; clone_size: -; v_call: TRBV3-1; cdr3_aa: CASSRRTSGKETQYF; cdr3_nt: TGTGCCAGCAGCCGGCGGACTAGCGGGAAAGAGACCCAGTACTTC
d_call: TRBD1; j_call: TRBJ2-1; cdr3_length: 15; clone_size: -; v_call: TRBV24-1; cdr3_aa: CATSDRTGGIETQFF; cdr3_nt: TGTGCCACCAGTGATCGGACAGGGGGCATAGAGACCCAGTTCTTC
d_call: TRBD1; j_call: TRBJ1-4; cdr3_length: 14; clone_size: -; v_call: TRBV12-3/TRBV12-4; cdr3_aa: CASSGTAKNEKLFF; cdr3_nt: TGTGCCAGCAGTGGGACAGCCAAGAATGAAAAACTGTTTTTT
d_call: TRBD1; j_call: TRBJ2-7; cdr3_length: 14; clone_size: few; v_call: TRBV10-2; cdr3_aa: CASSERTGEYEQYF; cdr3_nt: TGCGCCAGCAGTGAGCGGACAGGGGAGTACGAGCAGTACTTC
d_call: TRBD2; j_call: TRBJ2-7; cdr3_length: 17; clone_size: -; v_call: TRBV11-2; cdr3_aa: CASSLDRISGVSYEQYF; cdr3_nt: TGTGCCAGCAGCTTAGATCGCATTAGCGGGGTTTCCTACGAGCAGTACTTC
d_call: TRBD1; j_call: TRBJ1-1; cdr3_length: 16; clone_size: -; v_call: TRBV5-5; cdr3_aa: CASSLQGAPMIAEAFF; cdr3_nt: TGTGCCAGCAGCTTACAGGGGGCGCCGATGATCGCTGAAGCTTTCTTT
d_call: TRBD2; j_call: TRBJ2-1; cdr3_length: 17; clone_size: few; v_call: TRBV6-1; cdr3_aa: CASSEVGLAGAYNEQFF; cdr3_nt: TGTGCCAGCAGTGAAGTAGGGCTAGCGGGGGCCTACAATGAGCAGTTCTTC
d_call: -; j_call: TRBJ2-1; cdr3_length: 16; clone_size: -; v_call: TRBV13; cdr3_aa: CASSGRSPFDYNEQFF; cdr3_nt: TGTGCCAGCAGCGGGCGGTCGCCCTTCGACTACAATGAGCAGTTCTTC
d_call: TRBD1; j_call: TRBJ2-3; cdr3_length: 15; clone_size: -; v_call: TRBV7-2; cdr3_aa: CASSVRDSLTDTQYF; cdr3_nt: TGTGCCAGCAGCGTCCGGGACAGCCTCACAGATACGCAGTATTTT
d_call: -; j_call: TRBJ2-7; cdr3_length: 15; clone_size: -; v_call: TRBV6-6; cdr3_aa: CASSSKSGYYNEQYF; cdr3_nt: TGTGCCAGCAGTTCTAAGAGCGGGTACTACAATGAGCAGTACTTC
d_call: -; j_call: TRBJ2-3; cdr3_length: 12; clone_size: few; v_call: TRBV12-3/TRBV12-4; cdr3_aa: CASSTRVDTQYF; cdr3_nt: TGTGCCAGCAGTACCAGGGTTGATACGCAGTATTTT
d_call: -; j_call: TRBJ1-5; cdr3_length: 17; clone_size: few; v_call: TRBV6-2/TRBV6-3; cdr3_aa: CASSFHGTGPFNQPQHF; cdr3_nt: TGTGCCAGCAGTTTTCACGGGACCGGACCCTTCAATCAGCCCCAGCATTTT
d_call: -; j_call: TRBJ1-1; cdr3_length: 13; clone_size: -; v_call: TRBV6-5; cdr3_aa: CASSWSANTEAFF; cdr3_nt: TGTGCCAGCAGTTGGTCAGCGAACACTGAAGCTTTCTTT
d_call: TRBD2; j_call: TRBJ2-3; cdr3_length: 16; clone_size: -; v_call: TRBV27; cdr3_aa: CASSRGLGRDTDTQYF; cdr3_nt: TGTGCCAGCAGTAGAGGACTAGGTCGGGACACAGATACGCAGTATTTT
d_call: -; j_call: TRBJ1-4; cdr3_length: 15; clone_size: -; v_call: TRBV3-1; cdr3_aa: CASSQDRTTGEKLFF; cdr3_nt: TGTGCCAGCAGCCAAGACCGGACGACCGGGGAAAAACTGTTTTTT
d_call: TRBD1; j_call: TRBJ2-7; cdr3_length: 16; clone_size: -; v_call: TRBV7-6; cdr3_aa: CASSPTTGASSYEQYF; cdr3_nt: TGTGCCAGCAGCCCGACGACAGGGGCCAGCTCCTACGAGCAGTACTTC
d_call: -; j_call: TRBJ2-3; cdr3_length: 13; clone_size: -; v_call: TRBV6-2/TRBV6-3; cdr3_aa: CASTHHSRDTQYF; cdr3_nt: TGTGCCAGCACCCACCATTCGCGTGATACGCAGTATTTT
d_call: TRBD1; j_call: TRBJ2-3; cdr3_length: 16; clone_size: -; v_call: TRBV6-2/TRBV6-3; cdr3_aa: CASNDRGWTSTDTQYF; cdr3_nt: TGTGCCAGCAATGACAGGGGGTGGACTAGCACAGATACGCAGTATTTT
d_call: -; j_call: TRBJ2-7; cdr3_length: 13; clone_size: -; v_call: TRBV11-2; cdr3_aa: CASSFGPEYEQYF; cdr3_nt: TGTGCCAGCAGCTTTGGGCCGGAATACGAGCAGTACTTC
d_call: TRBD1; j_call: TRBJ1-4; cdr3_length: 14; clone_size: -; v_call: TRBV5-4; cdr3_aa: CASSLGTGSEKLFF; cdr3_nt: TGTGCCAGCAGCTTGGGGACAGGGAGTGAAAAACTGTTTTTT
d_call: -; j_call: TRBJ2-7; cdr3_length: 16; clone_size: -; v_call: TRBV25-1; cdr3_aa: CASSAILARSYNEQYF; cdr3_nt: TGTGCCAGCAGCGCAATCCTAGCGCGATCCTACAATGAGCAGTACTTC
d_call: -; j_call: TRBJ1-1; cdr3_length: 14; clone_size: few; v_call: TRBV6-1; cdr3_aa: CASMWERGNTEAFF; cdr3_nt: TGTGCCAGCATGTGGGAGAGGGGGAACACTGAAGCTTTCTTT
d_call: TRBD1; j_call: TRBJ1-2; cdr3_length: 13; clone_size: -; v_call: TRBV2; cdr3_aa: CASLGQGALGYTF; cdr3_nt: TGTGCCAGCCTCGGACAGGGGGCGCTTGGCTACACCTTC
d_call: -; j_call: TRBJ1-2; cdr3_length: 13; clone_size: -; v_call: TRBV20-1; cdr3_aa: CSATDSLGYGYTF; cdr3_nt: TGCAGTGCCACGGACAGTCTGGGCTATGGCTACACCTTC
d_call: -; j_call: TRBJ2-5; cdr3_length: 13; clone_size: many; v_call: TRBV7-2; cdr3_aa: CASSLILQETQYF; cdr3_nt: TGTGCCAGCAGCTTAATCCTACAAGAGACCCAGTACTTC
d_call: TRBD1; j_call: TRBJ2-5; cdr3_length: 15; clone_size: -; v_call: TRBV6-6; cdr3_aa: CASSYGGQYQETQYF; cdr3_nt: TGTGCCAGCAGTTACGGGGGACAGTACCAAGAGACCCAGTACTTC
d_call: TRBD2; j_call: TRBJ2-3; cdr3_length: 15; clone_size: -; v_call: TRBV12-3/TRBV12-4; cdr3_aa: CASTLAGADTDTQYF; cdr3_nt: TGTGCCAGCACCCTAGCGGGGGCCGACACAGATACGCAGTATTTT